The text below deals with one T cell receptor beta chain. Its antigen is unidentified. This record belongs to a study of graft-versus-host responses after intestinal transplantation. Study background: Isolated intestinal, liver-intestinal, or multivisceral transplants had been given to the recipients. Among the recipients, all got anti-thymocyte globulin induction and then tacrolimus and steroids for 2 to 3 years. Study outcomes and limitations: Analysis identified GvH clones in recipient marrow, with some appearing first in ileum or blood. Graft-versus-host to host-versus-graft clonal ratios in allografts were high in patients with graft-donor T cell macrochimerism.

Germline CDR1 and CDR2: LGHNA and YNFKEQ. Trimming at V came to 0 bases and at J to 0 bases, leaving 10 bases not matched to a gene. CDR3 length: 19 residues. The table came from immunoSEQ multiplex PCR; TCRdb's copy has only in-frame clones and leaves some out. The sample shows just over 70,000 clones, around 82% of them seen only once. The input for sequencing was unstimulated CD4+ T cells sorted from spleen or lymph node cells, taken before transplant. The chain has TRBV4-2 and TRBJ1-2; 10 positions match TRBD1. The sequence came from a human donor who was the organ donor for an intestinal transplant. DNA of the CDR3: TGTGCCAGCAGCCAAGAACTGGGACAGGGGATAGGTTCTAACTATGGCTACACCTTC. This codes for CASSQELGQGIGSNYGYTF.